A single sample is the source of the 23 T cell receptor beta chains below, sequenced in a study of cytomegalovirus exposure and HLA in healthy donors. The PCR employed 60 Vbeta primers together with 13 Jbeta primers. This table comes from immunoSEQ multiplex PCR, and its TCRdb copy is limited to in-frame clones, with some not included. The profile shows around 64,000 clones, 65% to 90% of them singletons. The sample taken for sequencing was PBMCs. These receptor sequences come from a female donor in good health and CMV-seronegative.

This clone was counted between two and nine times. The chain has TRBV7-2 and TRBJ2-5, with D tentatively TRBD2 (8 bases). The J call could be wrong; TRBJ2-7 is a better fit for the DNA end. Germline V gene data show CDR1 as SGHTA and CDR2 as FQGNSA. This CDR3 has 15 residues. CDR3: CASSLEGLGGGEQYF. DNA for the CDR3: TGTGCCAGCAGCTTGGAGGGACTAGGGGGCGGCGAGCAGTACTTC.

The sample holds one count of this clone. This rearrangement joins TRBV2 to TRBJ2-7; D unresolved. The CDR3 is 11 amino acids. CDR1 is SNHLY and CDR2 is FYNNEI in the germline V gene. Trimming took 5 bases from V and 3 from J, leaving 5 bases between them. The CDR3 is CASSHHYEQYF. CDR3 coding DNA: TGTGCCAGCAGTCATCACTACGAGCAGTACTTC.

J is TRBJ2-7 and V is TRBV9; TRBD1 might be the D (6 bases). Germline CDR1 and CDR2: SGDLS and YYNGEE. CDR3 length: 14 residues. Between the trimmed V and J ends, which lost 6 bases and 4 bases, there was a span of 17 bases. The CDR3 DNA is TGTGCCAGCAACCGTCAGGGGAATGGTTACGAGCAGTACTTC. Translating it yields CASNRQGNGYEQYF.

The chain carries TRBV5-6 and TRBJ1-1, with no clear D. Trimming removed 2 bases from V and 6 bases from J, with 11 bases in between. CDR1 is SGHDT and CDR2 is YYEEEE in the germline V gene. The CDR3 contains 13 residues. Here the CDR3 DNA reads TGTGCCAGCAGCTTCTTTGCCGGGTCTGAAGCTTTCTTT. Its protein is CASSFFAGSEAFF. Full variable domain (rest looked up from reference TRBV5-6 and TRBJ1-1): DAGVTQSPTHLIKTRGQQVTLRCSPKSGHDTVSWYQQALGQGPQFIFQYYEEEERQRGNFPDRFSGHQFPNYSSELNVNALLLGDSALYLCASSFFAGSEAFFGQGTRLTVV.

The chain links TRBV9 to TRBJ2-5; TRBD2 is a possible D gene (6 bases). The germline V gene has CDR1 SGDLS and CDR2 YYNGEE. V lost 3 bases and J lost 5, with 17 bases in between. The CDR3 covers 15 residues. The CDR3 loop is CASSAGTPGRETQYF. CDR3 nucleotide sequence: TGTGCCAGCAGCGCTGGGACTCCAGGGAGGGAGACCCAGTACTTC.

This clone appeared once. This rearrangement joins TRBV28 to TRBJ2-7; a weak D match, TRBD1 (6 bases). Germline CDR1 MDHEN, CDR2 SYDVKM. V was trimmed by 7 bases and J by 2 bases, leaving 18 bases between them. The CDR3 runs to 15 residues. The CDR3 protein is CASTSTGRGTYEQYF. CDR3 nucleotide sequence: TGTGCCAGCACATCGACAGGTAGAGGGACCTACGAGCAGTACTTC.

This sequence joins TRBV27 and TRBJ2-7, with TRBD1 matching 9 bases. V lost 6 bases to trimming and J lost 6 bases; unmatched junction nucleotides: 6. The CDR3 consists of 13 residues. CDR1 is MNHEY and CDR2 is SMNVEV in the germline V gene (reference sequence). This chain's CDR3 is CASRDQTGGEQYF. The CDR3 coding sequence is TGTGCCAGCAGGGACCAGACAGGGGGCGAGCAGTACTTC.

This sequence joins TRBV9 and TRBJ2-7; TRBD2 matches 7 bases. Per germline, CDR1 SGDLS and CDR2 YYNGEE. This CDR3 is 15 amino acids long. With V trimmed by 0 bases and J by 3 bases, 6 bases remained unmatched. As DNA, the CDR3 is TGTGCCAGCAGCGTAGCAGTTAGCGGGTACTACGAGCAGTACTTC. This gives the protein CASSVAVSGYYEQYF.

Here the CDR3 DNA reads TGTGCCATCGGGGTCCGGGGAGGAAGGGATACGCAGTATTTT. Its translation: CAIGVRGGRDTQYF. The V call is TRBV10-3, the J call TRBJ2-3; D is perhaps TRBD2 (6 bases). V lost 8 bases and J lost 6, with 18 bases in between. The CDR3 length is 14 residues. The germline CDR1 and CDR2 sequences are ENHRY and SYGVKD.

This chain joins TRBV19 and TRBJ1-3, with TRBD1 as a possible D gene (5 bases). Germline CDR1 is LNHDA and CDR2 is SQIVND (reference sequence). The germline V and J ends were trimmed by 3 bases and 0 bases, with 12 bases remaining between them. This CDR3 contains 16 residues. CDR3 DNA: TGTGCCAGTAGTATGCAGGGAACCCTCTCTGGAAACACCATATATTTT. Translating gives CASSMQGTLSGNTIYF.

This clone showed up just once. V and J are TRBV2 and TRBJ1-1, with 10 nucleotides matching TRBD1. Germline V gives CDR1 SNHLY, CDR2 FYNNEI. The junction had 7 bases not matched to a gene; V was cut back by 4 bases and J by 5 bases. This CDR3 spans 15 amino acids. CDR3 region: CASSVRQGAGTEAFF. Written as DNA, the CDR3 is TGTGCCAGCAGTGTACGACAGGGGGCCGGGACTGAAGCTTTCTTT.

The rearrangement uses TRBV2 and TRBJ1-1, with a tentative D call TRBD1 (6 bases). The CDR3 sequence is 10 residues long. V lost 8 bases to trimming and J lost 10 bases, with 11 bases between them. Germline V gene data show CDR1 as SNHLY and CDR2 as FYNNEI. The CDR3 here is CASGGRVAFF. In DNA, the CDR3 is TGTGCCAGCGGGGGCCGGGTAGCTTTCTTT. The whole variable domain, remainder taken from reference TRBV2 and TRBJ1-1, is EPEVTQTPSHQVTQMGQEVILRCVPISNHLYFYWYRQILGQKVEFLVSFYNNEISEKSEIFDDQFSVERPDGSNFTLKIRSTKLEDSAMYFCASGGRVAFFGQGTRLTVV.

This clone was observed a handful of times. The chain employs TRBV5-8 and TRBJ2-3; TRBD2 agrees at 8 bases. This CDR3 has 15 amino acids. Per the germline V gene, CDR1 is SGHTS and CDR2 is YDEGEE. V lost 6 bases, J lost 1 base, and 7 bases stayed unmatched. The CDR3 reads CASTTARGGTDTQYF. The CDR3 nucleotides read TGTGCCAGCACCACCGCGCGGGGGGGCACAGATACGCAGTATTTT.

This rearrangement joins TRBV5-4 to TRBJ1-3; 7 nucleotides line up with TRBD1. Germline V gene data show CDR1 as SGHNT and CDR2 as YYREEE (reference sequence). The CDR3 length is 18 residues. V shed 0 bases and J 3 bases; nucleotides not matched to a gene: 12. As DNA, the CDR3 is TGTGCCAGCAGCTTGGGGACCAGTGGAACAGGGGTTGGAAACACCATATATTTT. Protein: CASSLGTSGTGVGNTIYF.

The chain joins TRBV25-1 to TRBJ1-2; D is undetermined. This CDR3 comprises 14 residues. Deletions cut 4 bases from V and 2 bases from J, with 11 bases between. Looked up from germline, CDR1 is MGHDK and CDR2 is SYGVNS. The CDR3 DNA reads as TGTGCCAGCAGTGGTGCAGGCTTCAACTATGGCTACACCTTC. Its translation: CASSGAGFNYGYTF.

The J gene is TRBJ1-5, the V gene TRBV28; TRBD1 matches at 8 bases. Germline V gene data show CDR1 as MDHEN and CDR2 as SYDVKM. This CDR3 comprises 15 residues. With 1 base clipped from V and 4 bases from J, the junction kept 3 bases outside the gene matches. CDR3 amino acids: CASSLFGTGNQPQHF. The CDR3 DNA reads TGTGCCAGCAGTTTATTTGGGACAGGTAATCAGCCCCAGCATTTT.

The chain carries TRBV14 and TRBJ2-1; D unresolved. The length of the CDR3 is 14 residues. The germline CDR1 and CDR2 sequences are SGHDN and FVKESK. V was pared by 7 bases and J by 6 bases, with 16 bases between. For the CDR3, the DNA is TGTGCCAGCACCGCGGCCGGTGCCATCAATGAGCAGTTCTTC. The encoded protein is CASTAAGAINEQFF. Combining the CDR3 with reference TRBV14 and TRBJ2-1 gives the whole variable domain EAGVTQFPSHSVIEKGQTVTLRCDPISGHDNLYWYRRVMGKEIKFLLHFVKESKQDESGMPNNRFLAERTGGTYSTLKVQPAELEDSGVYFCASTAAGAINEQFFGPGTRLTVL.

The J gene is TRBJ2-5, the V gene TRBV7-3; 8 positions agree with TRBD1. The CDR3 loop spans 16 amino acids. Germline values: CDR1 SGHTA, CDR2 FQGTGA. With V trimmed by 2 bases and J by 4 bases, 9 bases remained unmatched. The CDR3 reads CASSLGSTGARETQYF. CDR3 bases: TGTGCCAGCAGCTTAGGATCGACAGGGGCCCGAGAGACCCAGTACTTC.

V and J are TRBV9 and TRBJ1-6; D is unresolved. Looked up from germline, CDR1 is SGDLS and CDR2 is YYNGEE. This CDR3 has 14 residues. Trimming cost V 1 base and J 4 bases, with 6 bases left between them. CDR3 bases: TGTGCCAGCAGCGTATACAGTTATAATTCACCCCTCCACTTT. This translates into CASSVYSYNSPLHF.

The chain combines TRBV5-6 with TRBJ2-7, with TRBD2 matching over 10 bases. V gave up 0 bases and J gave up 13 bases; unmatched junction bases: 10. The CDR3 totals 14 residues. The germline gives CDR1 SGHDT, CDR2 YYEEEE. In DNA, the CDR3 is TGTGCCAGCAGCTTGGCTCCTAGCGGGGGCCGGGTCTACTTC. Residues: CASSLAPSGGRVYF.

The chain recombines TRBV7-9 with TRBJ2-7; no clear D gene. CDR1 and CDR2 (germline): SEHNR, FQNEAQ (reference sequence). Deletions cut 5 bases from V and 0 bases from J, with 11 bases between. The CDR3 is 14 residues long. DNA of the CDR3: TGTGCCAGCAGCCGTCCGGGTCCCTCCTACGAGCAGTACTTC. Residues: CASSRPGPSYEQYF. Based on the CDR3 plus reference TRBV7-9 and TRBJ2-7, the full variable domain is DTGVSQNPRHKITKRGQNVTFRCDPISEHNRLYWYRQTLGQGPEFLTYFQNEAQLEKSRLLSDRFSAERPKGSFSTLEIQRTEQGDSAMYLCASSRPGPSYEQYFGPGTRLTVT.

The chain is built from TRBV6-1 and TRBJ2-3; possibly TRBD2 for D (6 bases). Germline V gene sequence: CDR1 MNHNS, CDR2 SASEGT. CDR3 length: 15 residues. The V and J ends lost 2 bases and 1 base respectively, with 10 bases between them. CDR3 DNA sequence: TGTGCCAGCAGTGAAACGGGGGTCCGCACAGATACGCAGTATTTT. This translates into CASSETGVRTDTQYF.

About this clone: Other DNA sequences within the sample encode an identical CDR3. The CDR3 spells CASSLQRSTYEQYF. In DNA form, the CDR3 reads TGTGCCAGCAGTTTGCAGCGGTCGACCTACGAGCAGTACTTC. J is TRBJ2-7 and V is TRBV5-5, with a possible D match to TRBD2 (5 bases). Germline CDR1 is SGHKS and CDR2 is YYEKEE (reference sequence). Trimming left V 5 bases short and J 2 bases short, with 14 bases between. The CDR3 spans 14 residues.